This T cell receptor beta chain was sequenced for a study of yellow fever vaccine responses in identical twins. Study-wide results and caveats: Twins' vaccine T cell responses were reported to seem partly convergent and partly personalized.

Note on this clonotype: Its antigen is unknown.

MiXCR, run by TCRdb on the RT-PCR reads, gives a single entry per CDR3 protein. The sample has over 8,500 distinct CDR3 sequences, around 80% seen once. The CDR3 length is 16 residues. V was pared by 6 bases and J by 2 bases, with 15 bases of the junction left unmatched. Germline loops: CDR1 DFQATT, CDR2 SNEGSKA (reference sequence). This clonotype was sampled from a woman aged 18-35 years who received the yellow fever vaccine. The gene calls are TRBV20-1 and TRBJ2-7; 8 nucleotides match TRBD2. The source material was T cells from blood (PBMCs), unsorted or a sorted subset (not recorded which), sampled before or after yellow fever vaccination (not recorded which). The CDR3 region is CSAKPRGALSTYEQYF. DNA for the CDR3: TGCAGTGCCAAGCCGCGGGGGGCCCTCTCAACCTACGAGCAGTACTTC.